Following are 29 T cell receptor beta chains from one sample sequenced in a study of T cells in localized non-small cell lung cancer. The protocol was immunoSEQ multiplex PCR, while the TCRdb copy is restricted to in-frame clones and leaves out a portion. The table shows around 67,000 clones, with almost 90% occurring only once. The input for sequencing was peripheral blood, taken before any cancer treatment. The receptors here all came from a woman aged 40 to 75 with stage I lung adenocarcinoma.

This clone was seen once. The V and J genes are TRBV7-9 and TRBJ1-5; 7 bases are a match to TRBD1. The CDR3 has 15 amino acids. Germline loops: CDR1 SEHNR, CDR2 FQNEAQ (reference sequence). Trimming removed 1 base from V and 7 bases from J; junction bases left unmatched: 7. The DNA for the CDR3 is TGTGCCAGCAGCTTAGACCAAGGGGGCAGGCAGCCCCAGCATTTT. This encodes CASSLDQGGRQPQHF.

The V call is TRBV7-9, the J call TRBJ1-2; TRBD1 matches 12 bases. This CDR3 is built from 14 residues. The V gene end was trimmed by 4 bases and the J gene end by 7 bases; junction bases not matched to a gene: 4. The germline V gene encodes CDR1 SEHNR and CDR2 FQNEAQ (reference sequence). As DNA, the CDR3 is TGTGCCAGCAGCTGGGGACAGGGGGCAACTGGCTACACCTTC. Translating gives CASSWGQGATGYTF.

The J gene is TRBJ1-4, the V gene TRBV2; D perhaps matches TRBD1 (6 bases). The CDR3 totals 15 residues. Germline V gene data show CDR1 as SNHLY and CDR2 as FYNNEI. Deletions cut 6 bases from V and 6 bases from J, with 17 bases between. The CDR3 DNA reads as TGTGCCAGCAGATCCCGGGACACGACTTATGAAAAACTGTTTTTT. It encodes CASRSRDTTYEKLFF.

The chain employs TRBV28 and TRBJ2-2; D is unclear. The V gene's germline CDR1 is MDHEN and CDR2 SYDVKM. CDR3 length equals 13 residues. V lost 3 bases and J lost 4, with 6 bases in between. In DNA, the CDR3 is TGTGCCAGCAGTTTTGACGGCACCGGGGAGCTGTTTTTT. It codes for CASSFDGTGELFF.

This clone was seen only once. V usage is TRBV9 and J usage is TRBJ2-1; 12 positions match TRBD2. This CDR3 region has 18 residues. V dropped 0 bases and J dropped 0; count of bases not matched to a gene: 4. CDR1 is SGDLS and CDR2 is YYNGEE in the germline V gene. CDR3 loop: CASSVGLAGASSYNEQFF. The DNA for the CDR3 is TGTGCCAGCAGCGTAGGACTAGCGGGAGCTAGCTCCTACAATGAGCAGTTCTTC. Full variable domain (outside the CDR3, taken from reference TRBV9 and TRBJ2-1): DSGVTQTPKHLITATGQRVTLRCSPRSGDLSVYWYQQSLDQGLQFLIQYYNGEERAKGNILERFSAQQFPDLHSELNLSSLELGDSALYFCASSVGLAGASSYNEQFFGPGTRLTVL.

This chain connects TRBV11-3 to TRBJ2-3; D remains ambiguous. Trimming took off 7 bases at V and 4 bases at J, with 15 bases between the two ends. In germline, CDR1 is SGHNT, CDR2 YENEEA. The CDR3 contains 14 residues. The DNA for the CDR3 is TGTGCCAGCACCACCTCTTATGTACCAGATACGCAGTATTTT. Encoded protein: CASTTSYVPDTQYF. The full variable domain, in which reference TRBV11-3 and TRBJ2-3 provide the parts outside the CDR3, is EAGVVQSPRYKIIEKKQPVAFWCNPISGHNTLYWYLQNLGQGPELLIRYENEEAVDDSQLPKDRFSAERLKGVDSTLKIQPAELGDSAVYLCASTTSYVPDTQYFGPGTRLTVL.

This clone showed up just once. The rearrangement uses TRBV4-2 and TRBJ2-1; TRBD2 matches 10 bases. Per germline, CDR1 LGHNA and CDR2 YNFKEQ. The CDR3 spans 15 residues. Germline trimming cut 0 bases from V and 6 bases from J; bases unmatched to any gene: 2. In nucleotides, the CDR3 is TGTGCCAGCAGCCAAGAGGCTAGCGGGGGCAATGAGCAGTTCTTC. Residues: CASSQEASGGNEQFF.

This chain links TRBV5-4 with TRBJ2-1; D tentatively fits TRBD1 or TRBD2 (5 bases each). The ends were cut back, 4 bases at V and 3 bases at J, with 14 bases in the middle. This CDR3 region has 15 residues. Germline V gene data show CDR1 as SGHNT and CDR2 as YYREEE (reference sequence). The CDR3, as DNA: TGTGCCAGCAGCCTGGGTGGGGGATACTACAATGAGCAGTTCTTC. Encoded protein: CASSLGGGYYNEQFF.

This chain uses TRBV6-6 with TRBJ1-3, with 7 bases lining up with TRBD1. Germline values: CDR1 MNHNY, CDR2 SVGAGI (reference sequence). The length of the CDR3 is 15 residues. V shed 8 bases, J shed 0 bases, and the junction held 7 bases outside the gene matches. The CDR3 spells CASGLRTGSGNTIYF. CDR3 sequence (DNA): TGTGCCAGCGGATTGAGGACAGGCTCTGGAAACACCATATATTTT.

The rearrangement joins TRBV7-3 to TRBJ2-2; D is undetermined. Germline values: CDR1 SGHTA, CDR2 FQGTGA. The CDR3 is 15 amino acids. The V gene lost 5 bases and the J gene lost 7 bases, with 17 bases spanning the gap. CDR3 in DNA: TGTGCCAGCAGCCCCCGGGCCTTCCTGGGCGGGGAGCTGTTTTTT. This translates into CASSPRAFLGGELFF.

The chain combines TRBV11-2 with TRBJ1-1; D unclear. Germline V lookup: CDR1 SGHAT, CDR2 FQNNGV. This CDR3 region has 14 residues. V lost 2 bases to trimming and J lost 1 base, with 8 bases between them. The CDR3 region is CASSLLRGNTEAFF. DNA for the CDR3: TGTGCCAGCAGCTTATTACGGGGGAACACTGAAGCTTTCTTT.

The CDR3 is CASSAWTEYNEKLFF. CDR3 bases: TGTGCCAGCAGTGCCTGGACTGAATATAATGAAAAACTGTTTTTT. This chain links TRBV25-1 with TRBJ1-4, with D unclear. Trimming removed 4 bases at V and 4 bases at J, with 13 bases between. The germline CDR1 and CDR2 sequences are MGHDK and SYGVNS. This CDR3 has 15 amino acids.

The chain employs TRBV27 and TRBJ1-1; D remains unclear. With 5 bases removed from V and 2 bases from J, the gap between germline ends came to 9 bases. The length of the CDR3 is 13 residues. CDR1 and CDR2 from the germline V gene are MNHEY and SMNVEV (reference sequence). CDR3 amino acids: CASSATENTEAFF. CDR3 coding DNA: TGTGCCAGCAGTGCAACAGAAAACACTGAAGCTTTCTTT.

The chain recombines TRBV10-1 with TRBJ2-3, with 9 bases that match TRBD1. After removal of 8 bases from V and 2 bases from J, the junction contained 8 bases not matched to a gene. Germline V CDR1 and CDR2: WNHNN, SYGVQD (reference sequence). There are 15 residues in the CDR3. CDR3 sequence (DNA): TGCGCCAGCCAGGCCGGGACAGGGTCCACAGATACGCAGTATTTT. It codes for CASQAGTGSTDTQYF.

The CDR3 coding sequence is TGCGCCAGCAGCTTGGGGTTGCTAAGTTACGAGCAGTACTTC. Translation gives CASSLGLLSYEQYF. The chain combines TRBV5-1 with TRBJ2-7; D is undetermined. Germline lookup yields CDR1 SGHRS and CDR2 YFSETQ. CDR3 size: 14 residues. V lost 0 bases, J lost 4 bases, and 11 bases lay in between.

The chain has TRBV29-1 and TRBJ1-2; no clear D gene. The CDR3 extends over 14 amino acids. V was trimmed by 0 bases and J by 2 bases, leaving 10 bases between them. CDR1 and CDR2 (germline): SQVTM, ANQGSEA. This chain's CDR3 is CSVEDLEVNYGYTF. CDR3 nucleotide sequence: TGCAGCGTTGAAGATCTCGAGGTAAACTATGGCTACACCTTC.

This clone appeared once. This chain links TRBV6-1 with TRBJ2-2; the D is unclear. The CDR3 spans 14 residues. CDR1 MNHNS and CDR2 SASEGT come from the germline V gene. V was clipped by 7 bases and J by 1 base, with 10 bases between them. CDR3 region: CASKQSRNTGELFF. The CDR3 DNA reads as TGTGCCAGCAAACAGTCTAGGAACACCGGGGAGCTGTTTTTT.

The gene calls are TRBV14 and TRBJ1-2, with no clear D. Trimming pared 0 bases from V and 5 bases from J, leaving 10 bases between. CDR3 length: 14 amino acids. CDR1 and CDR2 from the germline V gene are SGHDN and FVKESK. The CDR3 region is CASSQDNSFYGYTF. Written as DNA, the CDR3 is TGTGCCAGCAGCCAAGATAACAGCTTTTATGGCTACACCTTC.

J is TRBJ2-3 and V is TRBV13; the D gene is possibly TRBD1 (6 bases). This CDR3 comprises 16 residues. The germline CDR1 and CDR2 sequences are PRHDT and FYEKMQ (reference sequence). Trimming removed 5 bases from V and 2 bases from J, with 17 bases in between. CDR3 residues: CASSRPGHLTTDTQYF. The DNA of the CDR3 is TGTGCCAGCAGCCGCCCGGGACACCTCACCACAGATACGCAGTATTTT. Together with reference TRBV13 and TRBJ2-3, the CDR3 gives the full variable domain: AAGVIQSPRHLIKEKRETATLKCYPIPRHDTVYWYQQGPGQDPQFLISFYEKMQSDKGSIPDRFSAQQFSDYHSELNMSSLELGDSALYFCASSRPGHLTTDTQYFGPGTRLTVL.

This clone was seen a single time. The sample has other DNA sequences that encode this CDR3 too. The V and J genes are TRBV19 and TRBJ1-3; D is ambiguous. This CDR3 is built from 14 residues. From germline, CDR1 is LNHDA and CDR2 SQIVND (reference sequence). Trimming left V 2 bases short and J 1 base short, with 6 bases between. CDR3 residues: CASSIRGSGNTIYF. The CDR3, as DNA: TGTGCCAGTAGTATACGGGGTTCTGGAAACACCATATATTTT.

The V and J genes are TRBV4-3 and TRBJ1-2; D unclear. This CDR3 comprises 16 residues. CDR1 and CDR2 (germline): LGHNA, YSLEER. With 0 bases removed from V and 0 bases from J, the gap between germline ends came to 11 bases. The CDR3 coding sequence is TGCGCCAGCAGCCAAGAGCGTCCGGGGACTAACTATGGCTACACCTTC. It yields the protein CASSQERPGTNYGYTF.

This chain uses TRBV11-2 with TRBJ2-1; tentatively, D is TRBD1 (5 bases). The CDR3 is 13 residues long. V lost 6 bases to trimming and J lost 5 bases, with 11 bases between them. CDR1 is SGHAT and CDR2 is FQNNGV in the germline V gene. The CDR3 nucleotides are TGTGCCAGCAGTTCCGACAGAAACAATGAGCAGTTCTTC. Translating it yields CASSSDRNNEQFF.

The rearrangement links TRBV11-3 to TRBJ2-5; TRBD1 aligns across 7 bases. V lost 5 bases and J lost 2; bases outside the gene matches: 8. CDR1 and CDR2 (germline): SGHNT, YENEEA. The CDR3 loop spans 15 amino acids. The CDR3 loop is CASSTGDSPQETQYF. In DNA form, the CDR3 reads TGTGCCAGCAGCACCGGGGACAGCCCTCAAGAGACCCAGTACTTC.

For the CDR3, the DNA is TGTGCCAGCAGTTTATCAGGGGGGGTCAACACTGAAGCTTTCTTT. Protein sequence: CASSLSGGVNTEAFF. This chain connects TRBV28 to TRBJ1-1; 7 positions match TRBD1. Germline CDR1 reads MDHEN; CDR2 reads SYDVKM. The CDR3 runs 15 residues. V trimming: 1 base; J trimming: 2 bases; junction bases outside the gene matches: 4.

J is TRBJ2-7 and V is TRBV28; D is ambiguous. Trimming left V 4 bases short and J 4 bases short, with 11 bases between. Germline V CDR1 and CDR2: MDHEN, SYDVKM. The CDR3 covers 13 residues. CDR3 nucleotides: TGTGCCAGCAGTTCCTTCGACGGATACGAGCAGTACTTC. This encodes CASSSFDGYEQYF.

This sequence joins TRBV6-1 and TRBJ1-1; perhaps TRBD1 as D (5 bases). The germline V gene encodes CDR1 MNHNS and CDR2 SASEGT. This CDR3 region has 16 residues. V lost 2 bases and J lost 3, with 16 bases in between. CDR3 sequence (DNA): TGTGCCAGCAGTGAAAGGGACGACAGAACCTACACTGAAGCTTTCTTT. This codes for CASSERDDRTYTEAFF.

This chain uses TRBV28 with TRBJ1-3, with D possibly TRBD1 on 6 matching bases. The CDR3 is made up of 16 amino acids. The germline V gene has CDR1 MDHEN and CDR2 SYDVKM. The ends were cut back, 2 bases at V and 1 base at J, with 12 bases in the middle. The CDR3 nucleotides read TGTGCCAGCAGTTTACAGGGGAAAGCGTCTGGAAACACCATATATTTT. Amino acids: CASSLQGKASGNTIYF.

This chain links TRBV28 with TRBJ2-4, with D possibly being TRBD1 (7 bases). Germline V gene sequence: CDR1 MDHEN, CDR2 SYDVKM. The CDR3 loop spans 15 amino acids. Between the trimmed V and J ends, which lost 5 bases and 1 base, there was a span of 12 bases. The CDR3 sequence: CASSQTGRAKNIQYF. CDR3 in DNA: TGTGCCAGCAGTCAGACAGGGAGGGCCAAAAACATTCAGTACTTC.

The V call is TRBV7-3, the J call TRBJ2-2; the D gene is possibly TRBD1 (5 bases). This CDR3 region has 15 residues. CDR1 is SGHTA, CDR2 FQGTGA, per germline. Trimming cost V 1 base and J 4 bases, with 10 bases left between them. CDR3 in amino acids: CASSLMGLPTGELFF. The CDR3 coding sequence is TGTGCCAGCAGCTTAATGGGGCTCCCCACCGGGGAGCTGTTTTTT. The whole variable domain, filled in from reference TRBV7-3 and TRBJ2-2, reads GAGVSQTPSNKVTEKGKYVELRCDPISGHTALYWYRQSLGQGPEFLIYFQGTGAADDSGLPNDRFFAVRPEGSVSTLKIQRTERGDSAVYLCASSLMGLPTGELFFGEGSRLTVL.